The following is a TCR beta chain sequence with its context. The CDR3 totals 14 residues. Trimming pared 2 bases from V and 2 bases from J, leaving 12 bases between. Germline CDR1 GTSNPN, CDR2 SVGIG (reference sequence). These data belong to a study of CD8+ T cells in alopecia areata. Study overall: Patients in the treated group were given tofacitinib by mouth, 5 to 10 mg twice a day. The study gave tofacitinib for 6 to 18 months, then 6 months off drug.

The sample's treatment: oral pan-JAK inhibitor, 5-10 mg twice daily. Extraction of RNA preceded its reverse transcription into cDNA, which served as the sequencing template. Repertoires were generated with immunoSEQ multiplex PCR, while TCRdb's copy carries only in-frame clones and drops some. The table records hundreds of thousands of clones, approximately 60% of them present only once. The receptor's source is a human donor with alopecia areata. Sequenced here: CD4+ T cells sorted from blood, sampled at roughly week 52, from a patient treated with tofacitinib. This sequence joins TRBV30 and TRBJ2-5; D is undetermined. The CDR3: CAWSQGLIQETQYF. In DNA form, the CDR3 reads TGTGCCTGGAGTCAAGGGCTAATACAAGAGACCCAGTACTTC.